This entry lists 9 T cell receptor beta chains sequenced from one sample in a study of OX40 agonist ivuxolimab in advanced cancers. The protocol was immunoSEQ multiplex PCR, while the TCRdb copy is restricted to in-frame clones and leaves out a portion. Of 95,000 to 100,000 clones in the sample, roughly four fifths were seen once. This specimen was CD4+ or CD8+ T cells sorted from blood, taken in a trial of the OX40 agonist ivuxolimab. All receptors derive from an adult with an advanced solid tumor such as melanoma, head and neck, liver or kidney cancer.

V is TRBV9 and J is TRBJ2-1; no reliable D call. This CDR3 is 11 amino acids long. The germline V gene has CDR1 SGDLS and CDR2 YYNGEE. Trimming took off 7 bases at V and 2 bases at J, with 4 bases between the two ends. The CDR3 is CASGAYNEQFF. The CDR3, as DNA: TGTGCCAGCGGGGCCTACAATGAGCAGTTCTTC.

The chain couples TRBV30 to TRBJ1-5; D is perhaps TRBD1 (5 bases). Germline assignment: CDR1 GTSNPN and CDR2 SVGIG (reference sequence). The CDR3 spans 14 residues. V was trimmed by 0 bases and J by 4 bases, leaving 10 bases between them. The CDR3 DNA reads as TGTGCCTGGAGTGTAGGGGTGGGGAATCAGCCCCAGCATTTT. Protein product: CAWSVGVGNQPQHF.

The genes are TRBV5-5 and TRBJ2-5, with 10 bases identical to TRBD1. Per the germline V gene, CDR1 is SGHKS and CDR2 is YYEKEE (reference sequence). The CDR3 is 16 amino acids. V shed 4 bases, J shed 5 bases, and the junction held 11 bases outside the gene matches. Here the CDR3 DNA reads TGTGCCAGCAGCCGAACCGGACAGGGGGTCGGGGAGACCCAGTACTTC. This sequence encodes CASSRTGQGVGETQYF.

V and J are TRBV10-3 and TRBJ2-1, with D possibly TRBD1 on 6 matching bases. Germline-derived CDR1 and CDR2 are ENHRY and SYGVKD. CDR3 size: 18 residues. Trimming left V 4 bases short and J 6 bases short, with 25 bases between. The DNA of the CDR3 is TGTGCCATCAGTGTGGTCAGGGGCGCTGTGGGAGTCGCCAATGAGCAGTTCTTC. It encodes CAISVVRGAVGVANEQFF.

This sequence joins TRBV4-3 and TRBJ2-3; D remains unclear. Germline V gene data show CDR1 as LGHNA and CDR2 as YSLEER. The CDR3 runs to 18 residues. Trimming pared 0 bases from V and 2 bases from J, leaving 18 bases between. CDR3 sequence reads: CASSQDPKEQTSTDTQYF. In DNA form, the CDR3 reads TGCGCCAGCAGCCAAGATCCGAAGGAGCAGACTTCCACAGATACGCAGTATTTT.

V usage is TRBV19 and J usage is TRBJ2-5; D not certain. Germline CDR1 and CDR2: LNHDA and SQIVND (reference sequence). CDR3 length: 16 residues. Between the trimmed V and J ends, which lost 4 bases and 1 base, there was a span of 16 bases. This CDR3 is CASSRPTAGTQETQYF. Written as DNA, the CDR3 is TGTGCCAGTAGTAGGCCCACTGCCGGTACCCAAGAGACCCAGTACTTC.

This chain joins TRBV6-6 and TRBJ1-1; D possibly corresponds to TRBD1 (6 bases). Looked up from germline, CDR1 is MNHNY and CDR2 is SVGAGI (reference sequence). The V end was cut by 5 bases, the J end by 5 bases, with 12 bases between. The CDR3 covers 13 residues. In DNA form, the CDR3 reads TGTGCCAGCAGTGAGGGGGGGAAGACTGAAGCTTTCTTT. Protein: CASSEGGKTEAFF.

The chain recombines TRBV7-9 with TRBJ2-1; 8 nucleotides agree with TRBD2. Germline values: CDR1 SEHNR, CDR2 FQNEAQ (reference sequence). This CDR3 contains 15 residues. Trimming took 3 bases from V and 4 from J; bases not matched to a gene: 5. CDR3 protein: CASSLGSGVYNEQFF. The CDR3 bases are TGTGCCAGCAGCTTGGGTAGCGGGGTATACAATGAGCAGTTCTTC.

The chain recombines TRBV29-1 with TRBJ2-3, with 12 bases aligning to TRBD2. The CDR3 consists of 14 residues. Unmatched junction bases numbered 1, after V lost 4 bases and J lost 2 bases. The germline V gene encodes CDR1 SQVTM and CDR2 ANQGSEA. The CDR3 reads CSVGTSGITDTQYF. The CDR3 DNA follows: TGCAGCGTTGGGACTAGCGGGATCACAGATACGCAGTATTTT.